The 12 T cell receptor beta chains listed next were all sequenced from one sample in a study of T cell responses to AZD1222 COVID-19 vaccine. The table came from immunoSEQ multiplex PCR; TCRdb's copy has only in-frame clones and leaves some out. The data contain under 150,000 clones, around 94% of them singletons. Material: peripheral blood, obtained 28 days after the second AZD1222 dose. The receptors originated from an adult who received the AZD1222 COVID-19 vaccine.

The chain joins TRBV15 to TRBJ1-3; the match to TRBD1 covers 8 bases. This CDR3 has 16 residues. Looked up from germline, CDR1 is LNHNV and CDR2 is YYDKDF (reference sequence). The V gene end was trimmed by 6 bases and the J gene end by 1 base; junction bases not matched to a gene: 8. The CDR3 region is CATSSRQGSSGNTIYF. CDR3 bases: TGTGCCACCAGTAGCCGACAGGGGTCGTCTGGAAACACCATATATTTT.

This clone was counted between two and nine times. Here the CDR3 DNA reads TGTGCCAGCACCCTGGGGGCCAATTCACCCCTCCACTTT. Translated: CASTLGANSPLHF. This chain uses TRBV2 with TRBJ1-6; weak D call: TRBD1 (6 bases). There are 13 residues in the CDR3. V was trimmed by 7 bases and J by 7 bases, leaving 11 bases between them. The germline V gene has CDR1 SNHLY and CDR2 FYNNEI.

The chain couples TRBV12-3 or TRBV12-4 to TRBJ1-2; D not certain. V lost 7 bases, J lost 5 bases, and 14 bases lay in between. CDR3 length: 13 amino acids. In DNA, the CDR3 is TGTGCCAGCACCCTGACCGGCACGTATGGCTACACCTTC. Amino acid sequence: CASTLTGTYGYTF.

The gene calls are TRBV5-1 and TRBJ1-2; the D is unclear. Trimming shortened V by 0 bases and J by 3 bases, and 12 bases separated the two germline ends. This CDR3 contains 15 residues. Germline V gives CDR1 SGHRS, CDR2 YFSETQ. CDR3 protein: CASSLETGRDYGYTF. The CDR3 coding sequence is TGCGCCAGCAGCTTGGAGACCGGGCGGGACTATGGCTACACCTTC.

CDR3 nucleotides: TGTGCCAGCAGTTACGAGTTTAAGGGAGGTGCTCAGTACTTC. This encodes CASSYEFKGGAQYF. This chain uses TRBV6-5 with TRBJ2-4; maybe TRBD2 (6 bases). V dropped 2 bases and J dropped 12 bases, with 17 bases sitting between them. Germline CDR1 is MNHEY and CDR2 is SVGAGI. The CDR3 extends over 14 amino acids.

The chain employs TRBV3-1 (or the pseudogene TRBV3-2) and TRBJ1-2; the D is unclear. The CDR3 covers 14 residues. CDR1 is LGHDT and CDR2 is YNNKEL in the germline V gene (reference sequence). Trimming removed 0 bases from V and 4 bases from J, with 9 bases in between. The DNA for the CDR3 is TGTGCCAGCAGCCAAGAGCCAGGCTCCTATGGCTACACCTTC. Translation gives CASSQEPGSYGYTF.

The chain recombines TRBV19 with TRBJ1-2; 10 nucleotides match TRBD1. Germline V gives CDR1 LNHDA, CDR2 SQIVND (reference sequence). The trim removed 2 bases at V and 5 bases at J, leaving 5 bases unmatched. The CDR3 runs 15 residues. The CDR3 spells CASSILRTGGYGYTF. In DNA form, the CDR3 reads TGTGCCAGTAGTATACTACGGACAGGGGGTTATGGCTACACCTTC.

This clone has just one count. V is TRBV30 and J is TRBJ1-1, with 8 bases identical to TRBD1. CDR3 length: 13 amino acids. V lost 5 bases and J lost 0; bases outside the gene matches: 2. Germline V gene lookup returns CDR1 GTSNPN and CDR2 SVGIG (reference sequence). Here the CDR3 DNA reads TGTGCCTGGGAGGGACAGGTGAACACTGAAGCTTTCTTT. Translated, it gives CAWEGQVNTEAFF.

V gene TRBV28 combines with J gene TRBJ1-5, with no clear D. CDR1 and CDR2 (germline): MDHEN, SYDVKM. The germline V and J ends were trimmed by 0 bases and 7 bases, with 7 bases remaining between them. This CDR3 comprises 13 residues. This CDR3 is CASSLWVGQPQHF. CDR3 in DNA: TGTGCCAGCAGTTTATGGGTGGGGCAGCCCCAGCATTTT.

This clone was picked up one time. This chain uses TRBV2 with TRBJ2-1, with 9 bases aligning to TRBD2. The CDR3 is 15 residues long. Per the germline V gene, CDR1 is SNHLY and CDR2 is FYNNEI. The junction had 10 bases not matched to a gene; V was cut back by 7 bases and J by 6 bases. This chain's CDR3 is CASNGGAAGGNEQFF. The CDR3 nucleotides are TGTGCCAGCAACGGCGGGGCAGCGGGGGGCAATGAGCAGTTCTTC.

The chain joins TRBV6-2 or TRBV6-3 to TRBJ2-2; the D gene is possibly TRBD1 (6 bases). The CDR3 length is 15 residues. V lost 0 bases to trimming and J lost 7 bases, with 12 bases between them. The V gene's germline CDR1 is MNHEY and CDR2 SVGEGT. The CDR3 bases are TGTGCCAGCAGTTACTCGAACAGGGTTTTCGGGGAGCTGTTTTTT. Translated: CASSYSNRVFGELFF.

CDR3 protein: CASSQEGKGPHRDEQYF. The CDR3, as DNA: TGTGCCAGCAGCCAAGAAGGCAAGGGCCCTCATCGAGACGAGCAGTACTTC. The chain joins TRBV3-1 (or the pseudogene TRBV3-2) to TRBJ2-7; D gene uncertain. Germline-derived CDR1 and CDR2 are LGHDT and YNNKEL (reference sequence). Trimming pared 0 bases from V and 5 bases from J, leaving 20 bases between. The CDR3 is made up of 17 amino acids.